A single sample is the source of the 18 T cell receptor beta chains below, sequenced in a study of cytomegalovirus exposure and HLA in healthy donors. Profiled with immunoSEQ multiplex PCR; TCRdb holds only in-frame clones, not every one. This table has some 140,000 clones, around four fifths appearing once. Sequencing was performed on PBMCs. Source of these receptors: a man aged 25 to 45 in good health and CMV-seropositive.

The chain carries TRBV6-1 and TRBJ2-5, with 8 bases fitting TRBD2. V lost 4 bases and J lost 5; bases outside the gene matches: 12. From germline, CDR1 is MNHNS and CDR2 SASEGT. The CDR3 contains 16 residues. CDR3 residues: CASSVSQRGTWETQYF. The DNA of the CDR3 is TGTGCCAGCAGTGTTAGTCAGCGGGGGACATGGGAGACCCAGTACTTC.

This clone turned up a few times. The chain combines TRBV6-5 with TRBJ1-2; 10 bases agree with TRBD1. CDR1 is MNHEY and CDR2 is SVGAGI in the germline V gene. The CDR3 is 15 amino acids. The ends lost 5 bases at V and 6 bases at J; junction bases unmatched: 9. CDR3 protein: CASSRTDRGLDGYTF. CDR3 nucleotide sequence: TGTGCCAGCAGTAGAACCGACAGGGGGCTCGATGGCTACACCTTC.

V gene TRBV2 combines with J gene TRBJ2-5, with 10 nucleotides matching TRBD2. Germline CDR1 SNHLY, CDR2 FYNNEI. The CDR3 contains 15 residues. V gave up 2 bases and J gave up 4 bases; unmatched junction bases: 4. CDR3 in amino acids: CASSELAGGGETQYF. In nucleotides, the CDR3 is TGTGCCAGCAGTGAATTAGCGGGGGGAGGAGAGACCCAGTACTTC.

The chain carries TRBV20-1 and TRBJ1-4; D gene unclear. The V gene lost 3 bases and the J gene lost 8 bases, with 7 bases spanning the gap. The CDR3 has 11 residues. Germline assignment: CDR1 DFQATT and CDR2 SNEGSKA (reference sequence). CDR3 protein: CSARSGEKLFF. In DNA, the CDR3 is TGCAGTGCTAGGAGCGGAGAAAAACTGTTTTTT.

This rearrangement joins TRBV4-2 to TRBJ2-5; 8 bases map to TRBD2. The CDR3 is 16 amino acids. Germline V gene sequence: CDR1 LGHNA, CDR2 YNFKEQ. With 3 bases clipped from V and 3 bases from J, the junction kept 9 bases outside the gene matches. The CDR3 is CASSQGGLAGEETQYF. The CDR3 DNA is TGTGCCAGCAGCCAGGGGGGGCTAGCGGGTGAAGAGACCCAGTACTTC.

The V and J genes are TRBV28 and TRBJ1-4; TRBD1 aligns across 7 bases. The V gene end was trimmed by 6 bases and the J gene end by 10 bases; junction bases not matched to a gene: 11. This CDR3 spans 14 amino acids. Germline CDR1 is MDHEN and CDR2 is SYDVKM. CDR3 nucleotides: TGTGCCAGCAGCTCGACCCTACAGGGGTTAAAACTGTTTTTT. It yields the protein CASSSTLQGLKLFF.

The chain's CDR3 is CASSQEGYQGGNSPLHF. The CDR3 nucleotides read TGCGCCAGCAGCCAAGAAGGTTACCAGGGAGGGAATTCACCCCTCCACTTT. V is TRBV4-1 and J is TRBJ1-6; D is perhaps TRBD1 (5 bases). Trimming shortened V by 0 bases and J by 7 bases, and 16 bases separated the two germline ends. The V gene's germline CDR1 is MGHRA and CDR2 YSYEKL. This CDR3 is 17 amino acids long.

The chain links TRBV15 to TRBJ2-1, with D uncertain. The CDR3 is 14 residues long. CDR1 and CDR2 from the germline V gene are LNHNV and YYDKDF (reference sequence). Between the trimmed V and J ends, which lost 3 bases and 0 bases, there was a span of 6 bases. As DNA, the CDR3 is TGTGCCACCAGCAGTTGGAGCTCCTACAATGAGCAGTTCTTC. The encoded protein is CATSSWSSYNEQFF.

This clone has just one count. The chain uses TRBV5-4 and TRBJ2-3; unclear D gene. Germline CDR1 and CDR2: SGHNT and YYREEE (reference sequence). Trimming stripped 2 bases from V and 0 bases from J, with 10 bases between. The CDR3 contains 15 residues. CDR3 in amino acids: CASSFSTPSTDTQYF. Written as DNA, the CDR3 is TGTGCCAGCAGCTTTTCAACACCCAGCACAGATACGCAGTATTTT.

This chain uses TRBV13 with TRBJ2-6; maybe TRBD1 (6 bases). The V gene's germline CDR1 is PRHDT and CDR2 FYEKMQ (reference sequence). Trimming pared 4 bases from V and 4 bases from J, leaving 11 bases between. This CDR3 is built from 15 residues. The CDR3 sequence: CASSSQGTGANVLTF. The DNA for the CDR3 is TGTGCCAGCAGCTCACAGGGTACCGGGGCCAACGTCCTGACTTTC.

The rearrangement joins TRBV2 to TRBJ1-1; 10 positions match TRBD1. Germline V CDR1 and CDR2: SNHLY, FYNNEI. The CDR3 is made up of 15 amino acids. J gave up 5 bases and V 6 bases, and 9 bases lay outside the gene matches. CDR3 protein: CASSRQGAFATEAFF. DNA of the CDR3: TGTGCCAGCAGCCGACAGGGGGCGTTCGCGACTGAAGCTTTCTTT.

The chain recombines TRBV10-2 with TRBJ1-2; 9 bases map to TRBD1. Germline CDR1 is WSHSY and CDR2 is SAAADI. This CDR3 region has 13 residues. Trimming took 6 bases from V and 3 from J; bases not matched to a gene: 2. The CDR3 DNA reads as TGCGCCAGCAGCCGGGACAGGGACTATGGCTACACCTTC. Translated: CASSRDRDYGYTF.

This sequence joins TRBV5-1 and TRBJ2-3; 13 bases map to TRBD2. Germline lookup yields CDR1 SGHRS and CDR2 YFSETQ. V dropped 4 bases and J dropped 3; count of bases not matched to a gene: 5. The CDR3 totals 16 residues. The CDR3 DNA reads as TGCGCCAGCAGCGGGGGACTAGCGGGACAGACAGATACGCAGTATTTT. Its protein product is CASSGGLAGQTDTQYF.

As to this clone: This clone may be a read error of a much larger clone one base away. V gene TRBV5-1 combines with J gene TRBJ2-7; D uncertain. Trimming left V 4 bases short and J 3 bases short, with 5 bases between. The CDR3 has 11 residues. The germline V gene encodes CDR1 SGHRS and CDR2 YFSETQ. The CDR3 protein is CASSPGYEQYF. The CDR3 region has the DNA TGCGCCAGCAGCCCCGGCTACGAGCAGTACTTC.

V usage is TRBV10-3 and J usage is TRBJ2-2; a weak D match, TRBD1 (6 bases). V lost 3 bases, J lost 6 bases, and 8 bases lay in between. Germline lookup yields CDR1 ENHRY and CDR2 SYGVKD. The CDR3 loop spans 13 amino acids. The CDR3 DNA follows: TGTGCCATCAGTGAACAGGGCCCCGGGGAGCTGTTTTTT. Amino acid sequence: CAISEQGPGELFF.

The V call is TRBV18, the J call TRBJ2-3, with TRBD1 matching 7 bases. The ends lost 2 bases at V and 3 bases at J; junction bases unmatched: 5. CDR1 and CDR2 (germline): KGHSH, LQKENI. The CDR3 is 15 residues long. The CDR3 DNA reads TGTGCCAGCTCACCAGGGACAGTGGGGACAGATACGCAGTATTTT. This codes for CASSPGTVGTDTQYF.

This clone appeared a single time. This chain links TRBV2 with TRBJ1-1, with D possibly TRBD1 on 6 matching bases. CDR3 length: 12 amino acids. CDR1 is SNHLY, CDR2 FYNNEI, per germline. Trimming pared 7 bases from V and 10 bases from J, leaving 16 bases between. CDR3 in amino acids: CASTINREGAFF. The CDR3 nucleotides read TGTGCCAGCACGATTAACAGGGAGGGAGCTTTCTTT.

Worth noting for this clone: The same CDR3 also results from other DNA sequences found in this sample. This chain joins TRBV5-1 and TRBJ2-3, with D possibly being TRBD2 (6 bases). This CDR3 is built from 14 residues. V was cut by 0 bases and J by 3 bases, with 8 bases left in between. Germline V gene sequence: CDR1 SGHRS, CDR2 YFSETQ. The CDR3 loop is CASSLVRGTDTQYF. As DNA, the CDR3 is TGCGCCAGCAGCTTGGTTCGGGGGACAGATACGCAGTATTTT. The variable domain in full, with the rest retrieved from reference TRBV5-1 and TRBJ2-3, is KAGVTQTPRYLIKTRGQQVTLSCSPISGHRSVSWYQQTPGQGLQFLFEYFSETQRNKGNFPGRFSGRQFSNSRSEMNVSTLELGDSALYLCASSLVRGTDTQYFGPGTRLTVL.